The T cell receptor (beta chain) described here comes from a study of T cell changes during pregnancy in multiple sclerosis. Sequenced by immunoSEQ multiplex PCR; TCRdb stores in-frame clones only, minus some. This sample has nearly 60,000 clones, with about 90% found just once. V dropped 2 bases and J dropped 1 base, with 3 bases sitting between them. The germline gives CDR1 GTSNPN, CDR2 SVGIG (reference sequence). This CDR3 is 12 amino acids long. The material was CD4+ T cells from peripheral blood mononuclear cells, obtained after pregnancy. The V gene is TRBV30, the J gene TRBJ1-3; D gene unclear. This TCR was sampled from a female donor in good health, enrolled as a control in a pregnancy study. CDR3: CAWSLSGNTIYF. The CDR3 DNA is TGTGCCTGGAGTTTATCTGGAAACACCATATATTTT. Using reference TRBV30 and TRBJ1-3 for the parts outside the CDR3, the full variable domain is SQTIHQWPATLVQPVGSPLSLECTVEGTSNPNLYWYRQAAGRGLQLLFYSVGIGQISSEVPQNLSASRPQDRQFILSSKKLLLSDSGFYLCAWSLSGNTIYFGEGSWLTVV.